Listed below are T cell receptor beta chains from one sample, sequenced in a study of early T cells in non-severe SARS-CoV-2 infection. TCRdb re-derived calls from the 5' RACE reads in MiXCR, one entry per CDR3 protein. The sample consists of about 67,000 distinct CDR3 sequences, roughly 10% of them appearing once. The sample was whole blood. These receptors were obtained from an adult who was a healthcare worker with PCR-confirmed SARS-CoV-2 infection or an uninfected control (not recorded which). Each CDR3 is given with its conserved first and last residue. The D gene is left open where the match is weak. Clone size is shown for a subset of rows, as once, few, many or a class of expanded clone.

d_call,j_call,v_call,clone_size,cdr3_aa,cdr3_nt
NA,TRBJ1-1,TRBV6-1,many,CASSGWGANTEAFF,TGTGCCAGCAGCGGGTGGGGAGCGAACACTGAAGCTTTCTTT
NA,TRBJ2-5,TRBV7-9,many,CASSKDGWETQYF,TGTGCCAGCAGCAAGGACGGATGGGAGACCCAGTACTTC
NA,TRBJ2-7,TRBV29-1,few,CSVFSLYEQYF,TGCAGCGTTTTTTCGCTTTACGAGCAGTACTTC
NA,TRBJ2-7,TRBV2,many,CASSETGGPTPYEQYF,TGTGCCAGCAGTGAGACGGGGGGCCCTACCCCCTACGAGCAGTACTTC
TRBD2,TRBJ2-3,TRBV7-9,once,CASSSSGTSSADTQYF,TGTGCCAGCAGCTCCTCCGGGACTAGCTCCGCAGATACGCAGTATTTT
TRBD1,TRBJ1-2,TRBV5-4,few,CASRVDRAYGYTF,TGTGCCAGCAGGGTGGACAGGGCCTATGGCTACACCTTC
TRBD1,TRBJ1-6,TRBV2,few,CASSELQGSYNSPLHF,TGTGCCAGCAGTGAGCTACAGGGGTCTTATAATTCACCCCTCCACTTT
TRBD1,TRBJ2-7,TRBV7-9,NA,CASSQDRGNDEQYF,TGTGCCAGCAGCCAAGACAGGGGGAACGACGAGCAGTACTTC
TRBD2,TRBJ2-1,TRBV11-2,NA,CASSLSDGGRNYNEQFF,TGTGCCAGCAGCTTGAGCGATGGCGGGAGAAACTACAATGAGCAGTTCTTC
NA,TRBJ2-1,TRBV6-2/TRBV6-3,few,CASSRADEQFF,TGTGCCAGCAGTCGGGCCGATGAGCAGTTCTTC
NA,TRBJ1-2,TRBV12-3/TRBV12-4,few,CASSSGGRSYGYTF,TGTGCCAGCAGCTCGGGGGGTAGGAGCTATGGCTACACCTTC
TRBD1,TRBJ1-3,TRBV6-5,NA,CASSLDRGNTIYF,TGTGCCAGCAGTTTAGACAGGGGGAACACCATATATTTT
NA,TRBJ2-7,TRBV3-1,few,CASSQATGSYEQYF,TGTGCCAGCAGCCAAGCTACAGGCTCCTACGAGCAGTACTTC
TRBD1,TRBJ2-7,TRBV2,many,CASSGQGAGYEQYF,TGTGCCAGCAGCGGACAGGGGGCTGGGTACGAGCAGTACTTC
NA,TRBJ2-7,TRBV29-1,many,CSFRGGGTYEQYF,TGCAGCTTCCGGGGAGGCGGGACCTACGAGCAGTACTTC
TRBD2,TRBJ2-3,TRBV4-1,many,CASSQDLRTSGGTDTQYF,TGCGCCAGCAGCCAAGATCTTCGGACTAGCGGAGGCACAGATACGCAGTATTTT
NA,TRBJ2-7,TRBV11-2,NA,CASSLRHNIYYEQYF,TGTGCCAGCAGCTTAAGGCACAATATCTACTACGAGCAGTACTTC
TRBD1,TRBJ1-5,TRBV28,many,CASRGTGRQPQHF,TGTGCCAGCAGGGGGACAGGGAGGCAGCCCCAGCATTTT
NA,TRBJ2-7,TRBV9,NA,CASSVSAGNEQYF,TGTGCCAGCAGCGTGTCAGCAGGAAACGAGCAGTACTTC
NA,TRBJ1-3,TRBV6-6,many,CASSSGVPGNTIYF,TGTGCCAGCAGTTCGGGGGTTCCCGGAAACACCATATATTTT
NA,TRBJ1-1,TRBV7-2,many,CASSLVRNTEAFF,TGTGCCAGCAGCTTAGTGCGGAACACTGAAGCTTTCTTT
TRBD1,TRBJ2-2,TRBV2,few,CASSVDRGSTGELFF,TGTGCCAGCAGTGTTGACAGGGGAAGCACCGGGGAGCTGTTTTTT
NA,TRBJ2-7,TRBV2,few,CASSDGGYEQYF,TGTGCCAGCAGTGATGGGGGGTACGAGCAGTACTTC